Here is one T cell receptor (beta chain) with its context. The antigen it recognizes is unknown. Nothing much larger sits one base from this clone, and base qualities are not available. This sample is drawn from a study of blood T cell repertoires in COVID-19 (dated by TCRdb to the early 2020s). At the level of the whole study: Collaborator samples came from the United States, Italy and Spain and covered acute and convalescent phases of COVID-19. The material from the prospective study consisted of cDNA or gDNA derived from T cells, B-cell-depleted T cells, or PBMCs. The dataset comprised deeply sampled blood TCRbeta repertoires from subjects exposed to, actively infected with, or recovered from COVID-19. The repertoires were released in a freely available public database meant as a resource for research on the immune response to SARS-CoV-2. Samples were obtained from the ongoing ImmuneRACE study (first 160 participants) and from 1,200 or so subjects provided by 6 global collaborators. Nearly every sample came with metadata listing a de-identified subject ID, COVID-19 status, age in years and sex. Where HLA class I and class II types were available, the types were taken from metadata supplied by the sample provider, not from assay-based typing. General study outcomes and caveats: Clinical and demographic metadata were provided uncurated, with the amount varying by source and participant.

One collaborating source in Seattle enrolled patients while the patients were actively infected and followed the patients over time throughout the course of disease. Collaborating institutions collected whole blood in K2EDTA tubes following their own protocols. For TCRbeta analysis, collaborators shipped samples as frozen whole blood, isolated PBMCs, or DNA extracted from either of those sample types. For this chain, trimming is 4 bases at the V end and 4 bases at the J end, and the number of junction bases without a gene match is 11. Taken from the germline V gene (reference sequence), the CDR1 and CDR2 loops are LGHDT and YNNKEL. From the cysteine up to the phenylalanine, the CDR3 has a length of 18 residues. Only the CDR3 portion is preserved as DNA: 54 bases, with reading frame beginning at the first base. The immunoSEQ Assay, a bias-controlled multiplex PCR, was used to amplify TCRbeta CDR3 regions from genomic DNA. From the authors' description of their analysis: Nucleated cell counts per sample were estimated from amplification of reference gene primers within the assay. To quantify the absolute abundance of each unique TCRbeta CDR3 rearrangement, sequence reads were collapsed and filtered. For each sample, productive Simpson clonality was calculated by taking the square root of Simpson's diversity index across productive rearrangements. TCRdb retrieved this table from immuneACCESS and kept in-frame rearrangements only. Not all clones are present; in checked studies, unresolved V genes account for under half, and no reason is known for the remainder. That table furnishes V, J and clone size, whereas the DNA furnished D and trimming. This sample holds under 95,000 clones; 65% to 90% were observed only once. Of the sample, more than 9.5% falls within the top ten clones.

The receptor was derived from a man aged 45-65 years with COVID-19, enrolled during active disease. Sequencing used peripheral blood. The rearrangement joined TRBV3-1 (or the pseudogene TRBV3-2) to TRBJ2-5; 14 middle bases align to TRBD2. The CDR3 reads CASSLSLGLAGGRETQYF. The DNA sequence is as follows: TGTGCCAGCAGCCTTTCCCTCGGACTAGCGGGAGGTAGAGAGACCCAGTACTTC.